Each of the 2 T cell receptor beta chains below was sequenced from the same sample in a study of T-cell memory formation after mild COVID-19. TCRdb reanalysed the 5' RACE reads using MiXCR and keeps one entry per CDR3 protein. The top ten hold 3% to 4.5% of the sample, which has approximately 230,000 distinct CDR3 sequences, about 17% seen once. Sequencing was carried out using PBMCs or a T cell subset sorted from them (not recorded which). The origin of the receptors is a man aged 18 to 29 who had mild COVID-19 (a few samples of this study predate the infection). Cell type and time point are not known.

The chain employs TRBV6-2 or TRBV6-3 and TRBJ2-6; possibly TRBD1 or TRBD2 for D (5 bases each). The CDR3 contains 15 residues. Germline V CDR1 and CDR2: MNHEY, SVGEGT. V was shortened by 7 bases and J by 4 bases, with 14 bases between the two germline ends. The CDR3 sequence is CASIDSGTGANVLTF. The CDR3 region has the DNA TGTGCCAGCATCGATTCGGGGACCGGGGCCAACGTCCTGACTTTC.

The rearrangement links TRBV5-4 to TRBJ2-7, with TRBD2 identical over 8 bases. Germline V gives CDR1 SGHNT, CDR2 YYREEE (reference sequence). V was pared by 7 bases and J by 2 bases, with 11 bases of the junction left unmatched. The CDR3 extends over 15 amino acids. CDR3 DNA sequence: TGTGCCAGCTCCCGCGGGGGGAGAGACCCCTACGAGCAGTACTTC. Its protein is CASSRGGRDPYEQYF.